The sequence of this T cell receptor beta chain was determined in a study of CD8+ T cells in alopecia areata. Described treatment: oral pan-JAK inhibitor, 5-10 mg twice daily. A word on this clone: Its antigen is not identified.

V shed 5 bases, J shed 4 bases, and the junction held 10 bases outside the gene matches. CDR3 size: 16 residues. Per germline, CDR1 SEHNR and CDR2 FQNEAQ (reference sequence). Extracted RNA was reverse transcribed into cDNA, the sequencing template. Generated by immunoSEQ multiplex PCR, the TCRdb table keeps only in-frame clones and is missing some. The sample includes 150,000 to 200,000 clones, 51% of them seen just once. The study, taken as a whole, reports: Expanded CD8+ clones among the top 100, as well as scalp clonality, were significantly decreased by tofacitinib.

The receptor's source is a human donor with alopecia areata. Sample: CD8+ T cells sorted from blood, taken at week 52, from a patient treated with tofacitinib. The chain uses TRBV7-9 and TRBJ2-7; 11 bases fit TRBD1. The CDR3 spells CASSAAPGQGDYEQYF. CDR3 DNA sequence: TGTGCCAGCAGCGCAGCTCCGGGACAGGGGGATTACGAGCAGTACTTC. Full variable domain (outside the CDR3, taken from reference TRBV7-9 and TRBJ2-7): DTGVSQNPRHKITKRGQNVTFRCDPISEHNRLYWYRQTLGQGPEFLTYFQNEAQLEKSRLLSDRFSAERPKGSFSTLEIQRTEQGDSAMYLCASSAAPGQGDYEQYFGPGTRLTVT.